This T cell receptor beta chain derives from a study of CD8 T cells in Susac syndrome. Germline V CDR1 and CDR2: DFQATT, SNEGSKA (reference sequence). This CDR3 is built from 17 residues. The V end was cut by 2 bases, the J end by 3 bases, with 20 bases between. With random hexamers, about 0.5 to 1 ug RNA was reverse transcribed. TCRdb reprocessed the immunoSEQ multiplex PCR reads via MiXCR and lists one record per CDR3 protein. The table lists roughly 190,000 distinct CDR3 sequences, roughly nine tenths of them singletons. Specimen: CD4+ T cells from PBMCs. The chain recombines TRBV20-1 with TRBJ1-5; D may be TRBD1 (6 bases). This clonotype originated in a human donor with Susac syndrome. The CDR3 region is CSARFLTGSSNNQPQHF. CDR3 DNA sequence: TGCAGTGCTAGATTCCTAACAGGGTCCTCGAACAATCAGCCCCAGCATTTT.